This T cell receptor (beta chain) was recovered during a study of T cell responses to AZD1222 COVID-19 vaccine. The germline V gene encodes CDR1 LGHNA and CDR2 YNFKEQ. The CDR3 sequence is 14 residues long. Trimming removed 3 bases at V and 1 base at J, with 7 bases between. Sequencing used immunoSEQ multiplex PCR; TCRdb keeps in-frame clones, though not all of them. The top ten clones hold 6.5% to 9% of a sample with about 120,000 clones, about 90% of them seen once. The study, taken as a whole, reports: At 160-218 and 743-854, vaccine-associated CD4 TCRs were dominant, and they spanned spike. Rises in breadth and depth of Spike-specific TCRs came after two AZD1222 doses.

Details on this clone: What it recognizes is unknown.

The receptor was isolated from an adult in good health. Source: peripheral blood, taken on day 0 of AZD1222 vaccination. The V and J genes are TRBV4-2 and TRBJ2-1; D not certain. The CDR3 protein is CASSQDGSYNEQFF. The DNA for the CDR3 is TGTGCCAGCAGCCAGGACGGTTCCTACAATGAGCAGTTCTTC.